This T cell receptor beta chain was identified in a study of lymphopenia after photon versus proton radiotherapy. Repertoires were generated with immunoSEQ multiplex PCR, while TCRdb's copy carries only in-frame clones and drops some. Altogether about 14,000 clones are present, approximately 80% being singletons, with the ten largest covering 25% to 30%. The CDR3 extends over 19 amino acids. The germline V gene encodes CDR1 SGHTA and CDR2 FQGNSA. Trimming stripped 4 bases from V and 1 base from J, with 24 bases between. Sample: peripheral blood, taken from a patient treated with photon-based radiotherapy. This TCR derives from a man aged 45-65 years with gastric cancer. V and J are TRBV7-2 and TRBJ2-3, with a tentative D call TRBD2 (6 bases). CDR3 DNA: TGTGCCAGCAGCTCAGTGGGAGGTTTAGGTAATCCCCGCACAGATACGCAGTATTTT. As protein: CASSSVGGLGNPRTDTQYF. The full variable domain, its missing parts supplied by reference TRBV7-2 and TRBJ2-3, is GAGVSQSPSNKVTEKGKDVELRCDPISGHTALYWYRQSLGQGLEFLIYFQGNSAPDKSGLPSDRFSAERTGGSVSTLTIQRTQQEDSAVYLCASSSVGGLGNPRTDTQYFGPGTRLTVL.